Listed here are 19 T cell receptor beta chains from one sample, sequenced in a study of T cells in localized non-small cell lung cancer. Sequencing used immunoSEQ multiplex PCR; TCRdb keeps in-frame clones, though not all of them. The sample carries some 55,000 clones, about four fifths recorded once. The source material was peripheral blood, sampled before any cancer treatment. These TCRs come from a female donor aged 60 or older with stage II squamous cell lung carcinoma.

The V and J genes are TRBV7-3 and TRBJ2-2, with TRBD1 matching over 10 bases. The CDR3 covers 16 residues. Germline trimming cut 2 bases from V and 6 bases from J; bases unmatched to any gene: 6. CDR1 SGHTA and CDR2 FQGTGA come from the germline V gene. CDR3 loop: CASSLRDRGQAGELFF. CDR3 nucleotide sequence: TGTGCCAGCAGCTTACGTGACAGGGGGCAGGCCGGGGAGCTGTTTTTT.

This chain links TRBV11-2 with TRBJ2-3, with 15 bases matching TRBD2. The ends lost 5 bases at V and 3 bases at J; junction bases unmatched: 3. The V gene's germline CDR1 is SGHAT and CDR2 FQNNGV. The CDR3 is made up of 16 amino acids. This CDR3 reads CASSMGLAGGTDTQYF. The CDR3, as DNA: TGTGCCAGCAGCATGGGACTAGCGGGGGGAACAGATACGCAGTATTTT.

Worth noting for this clone: A read error may account for a junction end that differs from germline. The chain uses TRBV7-7 and TRBJ1-3; D might be TRBD1 (5 bases). This CDR3 has 15 residues. Germline V gene sequence: CDR1 SSHAT, CDR2 FNYEAQ (reference sequence). CDR3 DNA: TGTGCTAGCAGCCCCAGCTCACAGGCGGGAAACACCATATATTTT. Translation gives CASSPSSQAGNTIYF.

The chain is built from TRBV30 and TRBJ1-2; no firm D call. Trimming took 0 bases from V and 2 from J, leaving 10 bases between them. Germline V CDR1 and CDR2: GTSNPN, SVGIG (reference sequence). The CDR3 runs 14 residues. CDR3 in DNA: TGTGCCTGGAGTGTGGGAAGGGAAAACTATGGCTACACCTTC. Its translation: CAWSVGRENYGYTF.

The genes are TRBV6-6 and TRBJ1-1; TRBD1 matches at 9 bases. With 1 base clipped from V and 1 base from J, the junction kept 1 base outside the gene matches. The CDR3 consists of 15 residues. Germline lookup yields CDR1 MNHNY and CDR2 SVGAGI (reference sequence). CDR3 in DNA: TGTGCCAGCAGTTACTTGGGACAGGGGAACACTGAAGCTTTCTTT. Translation gives CASSYLGQGNTEAFF.

This chain uses TRBV11-2 with TRBJ2-5; possible D gene TRBD2, 6 bases. The germline gives CDR1 SGHAT, CDR2 FQNNGV. The CDR3 length is 13 residues. Trimming took off 4 bases at V and 4 bases at J, with 10 bases between the two ends. The CDR3 DNA is TGTGCCAGCAGCTCGGTGGGAGGAGAGACCCAGTACTTC. It encodes CASSSVGGETQYF.

The chain has TRBV6-1 and TRBJ1-5; D ambiguous. The CDR3 has 11 residues. Germline CDR1 MNHNS, CDR2 SASEGT. The V and J ends lost 4 bases and 4 bases respectively, with 2 bases between them. The CDR3 DNA reads as TGTGCCAGCAGTGGGAATCAGCCCCAGCATTTT. Protein: CASSGNQPQHF.

The chain couples TRBV6-6 to TRBJ1-1; no reliable D call. This CDR3 is 12 amino acids long. Germline CDR1 is MNHNY and CDR2 is SVGAGI (reference sequence). V shed 6 bases and J shed 0 bases, with 5 bases lying between them. The CDR3 spells CASRLVNTEAFF. DNA of the CDR3: TGTGCCAGCAGGCTGGTGAACACTGAAGCTTTCTTT.

V and J are TRBV19 and TRBJ1-5; possibly TRBD1 for D (6 bases). Germline CDR1 reads LNHDA; CDR2 reads SQIVND (reference sequence). The V end lost 3 bases, the J end lost 3 bases, and 18 bases lay between the germline ends. This CDR3 has 17 residues. The CDR3 nucleotides read TGTGCCAGTAGTATTAGGGACACCATAAACCTCAATCAGCCCCAGCATTTT. Translating it yields CASSIRDTINLNQPQHF.

On this clone itself: The sample contains more than one DNA sequence encoding this CDR3. This chain connects TRBV9 to TRBJ1-2; 9 bases fit TRBD1. This CDR3 region has 13 residues. The germline V gene has CDR1 SGDLS and CDR2 YYNGEE. The trim removed 5 bases at V and 4 bases at J, leaving 3 bases unmatched. As DNA, the CDR3 is TGTGCCAGCAGTGGACAGGGGCTCTATGGCTACACCTTC. Translating it yields CASSGQGLYGYTF. Based on the CDR3 plus reference TRBV9 and TRBJ1-2, the full variable domain is DSGVTQTPKHLITATGQRVTLRCSPRSGDLSVYWYQQSLDQGLQFLIQYYNGEERAKGNILERFSAQQFPDLHSELNLSSLELGDSALYFCASSGQGLYGYTFGSGTRLTVV.

The rearrangement joins TRBV2 to TRBJ2-3; possibly TRBD1 for D (5 bases). This CDR3 comprises 12 residues. Germline V gene lookup returns CDR1 SNHLY and CDR2 FYNNEI. V lost 2 bases and J 11 bases, leaving 11 bases between the germline ends. The chain's CDR3 is CASSENQGGQYF. CDR3 bases: TGTGCCAGCAGTGAAAACCAGGGCGGGCAGTATTTT.

This clone occurred a few times. The chain uses TRBV5-6 and TRBJ1-2; maybe TRBD1 (5 bases). Deletions cut 1 base from V and 4 bases from J, with 17 bases between. The CDR3 extends over 16 amino acids. Germline lookup yields CDR1 SGHDT and CDR2 YYEEEE. CDR3 protein: CASSLFLVGVSYGYTF. CDR3 nucleotide sequence: TGTGCCAGCAGCTTGTTTTTAGTGGGGGTTAGCTATGGCTACACCTTC.

V is TRBV5-1 and J is TRBJ1-3; the D gene is possibly TRBD1 (5 bases). CDR3 length: 17 residues. CDR1 and CDR2 (germline): SGHRS, YFSETQ. The germline V and J ends were trimmed by 0 bases and 2 bases, with 15 bases remaining between them. CDR3 region: CASSLAQGGQAGNTIYF. CDR3 coding DNA: TGCGCCAGCAGCTTGGCTCAGGGAGGGCAAGCTGGAAACACCATATATTTT.

The chain carries TRBV5-1 and TRBJ1-3; weak D call: TRBD1 (5 bases). Per germline, CDR1 SGHRS and CDR2 YFSETQ. The CDR3 is 17 residues long. Trimming removed 1 base from V and 3 bases from J, with 17 bases in between. Written as DNA, the CDR3 is TGCGCCAGCAGCTTGTCCCCACGGGGGACTAGTGGAAACACCATATATTTT. Translating it yields CASSLSPRGTSGNTIYF.

V and J are TRBV4-1 and TRBJ2-3; perhaps TRBD1 as D (7 bases). The germline V gene has CDR1 MGHRA and CDR2 YSYEKL. The CDR3 has 15 amino acids. Trimming left V 4 bases short and J 2 bases short, with 13 bases between. The CDR3 region has the DNA TGCGCCAGCAGCCTCGGAGGGGGCGTCACAGATACGCAGTATTTT. This translates into CASSLGGGVTDTQYF.

V and J are TRBV27 and TRBJ1-5; D unclear. Looked up from germline, CDR1 is MNHEY and CDR2 is SMNVEV (reference sequence). V was pared by 6 bases and J by 4 bases, with 7 bases between. CDR3 length equals 12 residues. In DNA form, the CDR3 reads TGTGCCAGCAGGACGGCGAATCAGCCCCAGCATTTT. Translating it yields CASRTANQPQHF.

In its sample, this clone was seen once. The J gene is TRBJ1-2, the V gene TRBV19, with unresolved D. Trimming removed 4 bases from V and 0 bases from J, with 15 bases in between. The length of the CDR3 is 16 residues. From germline, CDR1 is LNHDA and CDR2 SQIVND (reference sequence). The CDR3 protein is CASSTTSVGTNYGYTF. Written as DNA, the CDR3 is TGTGCCAGTAGTACCACTTCCGTAGGGACTAACTATGGCTACACCTTC.

The chain couples TRBV9 to TRBJ2-1; 10 positions match TRBD2. Trimming removed 0 bases from V and 8 bases from J; junction bases left unmatched: 8. The CDR3 consists of 16 residues. Germline CDR1 and CDR2: SGDLS and YYNGEE. This chain's CDR3 is CASSVANPSGGDEQFF. DNA for the CDR3: TGTGCCAGCAGCGTAGCTAACCCTAGCGGGGGCGATGAGCAGTTCTTC.

The chain couples TRBV13 to TRBJ2-7, with 10 bases matching TRBD1. V lost 5 bases and J lost 3; bases outside the gene matches: 1. CDR1 is PRHDT, CDR2 FYEKMQ, per germline (reference sequence). The CDR3 is 13 residues long. CDR3 bases: TGTGCCAGCAGCGGGGACAGGGGCTACGAGCAGTACTTC. Its translation is CASSGDRGYEQYF.